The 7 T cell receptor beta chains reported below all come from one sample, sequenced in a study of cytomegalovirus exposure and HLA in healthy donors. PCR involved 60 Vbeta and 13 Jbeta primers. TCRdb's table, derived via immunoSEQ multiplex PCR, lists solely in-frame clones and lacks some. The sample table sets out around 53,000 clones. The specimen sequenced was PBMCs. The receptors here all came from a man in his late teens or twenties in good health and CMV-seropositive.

CDR3 loop: CAIRAGGSDTQYF. The CDR3 nucleotides are TGTGCCATCAGGGCGGGGGGGTCAGATACGCAGTATTTT. This sequence joins TRBV6-1 and TRBJ2-3; 9 nucleotides line up with TRBD2. Unmatched junction bases numbered 6, after V lost 10 bases and J lost 4 bases. The CDR3 length is 13 residues. The germline V gene has CDR1 MNHNS and CDR2 SASEGT.

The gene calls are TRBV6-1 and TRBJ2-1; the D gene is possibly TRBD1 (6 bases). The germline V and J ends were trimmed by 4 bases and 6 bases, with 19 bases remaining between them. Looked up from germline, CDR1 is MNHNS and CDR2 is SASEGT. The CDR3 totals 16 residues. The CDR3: CASSGLQGRGSNEQFF. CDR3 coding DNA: TGTGCCAGCAGTGGGTTACAGGGTCGGGGTTCCAATGAGCAGTTCTTC.

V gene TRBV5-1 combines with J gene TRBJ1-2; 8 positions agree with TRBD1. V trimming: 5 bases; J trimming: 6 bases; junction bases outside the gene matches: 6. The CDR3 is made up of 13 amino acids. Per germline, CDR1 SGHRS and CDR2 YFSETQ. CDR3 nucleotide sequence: TGCGCCAGCAGTCGACAGGGGTCCGATGGCTACACCTTC. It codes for CASSRQGSDGYTF.

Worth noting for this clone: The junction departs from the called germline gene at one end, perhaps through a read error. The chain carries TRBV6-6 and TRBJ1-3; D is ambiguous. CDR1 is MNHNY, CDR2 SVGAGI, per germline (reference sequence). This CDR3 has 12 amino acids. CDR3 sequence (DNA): TGTACCAGCCTTGTCTCTGGAAACACCATATATTTT. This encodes CTSLVSGNTIYF.

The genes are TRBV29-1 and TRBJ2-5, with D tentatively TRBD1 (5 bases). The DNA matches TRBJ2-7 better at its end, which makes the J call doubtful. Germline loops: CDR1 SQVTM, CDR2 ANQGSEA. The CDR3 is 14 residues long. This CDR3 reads CSVGNRLQSYEQYF. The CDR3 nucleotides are TGCAGCGTTGGGAACAGGCTCCAATCCTACGAGCAGTACTTC.

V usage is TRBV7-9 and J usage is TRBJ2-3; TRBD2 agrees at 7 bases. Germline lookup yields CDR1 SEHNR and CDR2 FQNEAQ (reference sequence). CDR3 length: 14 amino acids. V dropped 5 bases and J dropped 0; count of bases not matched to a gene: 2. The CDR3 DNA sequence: TGTGCCAGCAGCCCGACTAGCAGCACAGATACGCAGTATTTT. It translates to CASSPTSSTDTQYF.

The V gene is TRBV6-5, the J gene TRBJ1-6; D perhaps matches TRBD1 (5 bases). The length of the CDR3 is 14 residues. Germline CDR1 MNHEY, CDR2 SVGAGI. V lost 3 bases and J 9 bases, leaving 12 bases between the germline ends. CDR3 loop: CASSYNGGSSPLHF. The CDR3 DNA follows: TGTGCCAGCAGTTATAATGGGGGGAGTTCACCCCTCCACTTT.